These 15 T cell receptor beta chains were all obtained from the same sample, sequenced in a study of blood T cell repertoires in COVID-19. Sequenced by immunoSEQ multiplex PCR; TCRdb stores in-frame clones only, minus some. There are fewer than 120,000 clones in the sample; approximately 70% occur only once, and under 10% lies in the top ten. Sequencing input: peripheral blood. These receptors were obtained from a woman in her sixties with acute or convalescent COVID-19.

The chain couples TRBV18 to TRBJ1-2; 7 bases are shared with TRBD1. The CDR3 is made up of 14 amino acids. CDR1 and CDR2 from the germline V gene are KGHSH and LQKENI. V shed 3 bases, J shed 4 bases, and the junction held 5 bases outside the gene matches. CDR3 sequence reads: CASSPQGVSYGYTF. The CDR3 coding sequence is TGTGCCAGCTCACCCCAGGGGGTGAGCTATGGCTACACCTTC. Variable domain in full (rest from reference TRBV18 and TRBJ1-2): NAGVMQNPRHLVRRRGQEARLRCSPMKGHSHVYWYRQLPEEGLKFMVYLQKENIIDESGMPKERFSAEFPKEGPSILRIQQVVRGDSAAYFCASSPQGVSYGYTFGSGTRLTVV.

The chain couples TRBV9 to TRBJ1-5; D gene uncertain. Germline CDR1 reads SGDLS; CDR2 reads YYNGEE. Trimming left V 0 bases short and J 6 bases short, with 10 bases between. The length of the CDR3 is 14 residues. The CDR3 nucleotides are TGTGCCAGCAGCGTAGGGGAGGTGGGTCAGCCCCAGCATTTT. Translation: CASSVGEVGQPQHF.

This sequence joins TRBV4-3 and TRBJ1-6, with TRBD1 identical over 8 bases. Germline V gives CDR1 LGHNA, CDR2 YSLEER. V shed 0 bases and J 9 bases; nucleotides not matched to a gene: 4. The CDR3 has 15 residues. CDR3 in amino acids: CASSQDYRGTSPLHF. As DNA, the CDR3 is TGCGCCAGCAGCCAAGATTACAGGGGGACTTCACCCCTCCACTTT.

The chain employs TRBV3-1 (or the pseudogene TRBV3-2) and TRBJ1-6; D remains ambiguous. Trimming shortened V by 0 bases and J by 10 bases, and 4 bases separated the two germline ends. This CDR3 has 12 residues. Germline V gene data show CDR1 as LGHDT and CDR2 as YNNKEL (reference sequence). CDR3 nucleotide sequence: TGTGCCAGCAGCCAAGAGGCCTCACCCCTCCACTTT. Translation: CASSQEASPLHF.

As regards this clone: One end of the junction fails to match germline, which may point to a read error. The chain uses TRBV3-1 (or the pseudogene TRBV3-2) and TRBJ1-5; possibly TRBD1 for D (6 bases). The CDR3 runs to 15 residues. Germline V gene data show CDR1 as LGHDT and CDR2 as YNNKEL (reference sequence). CDR3 sequence: CASSQDYGGHQLQHF. The CDR3, as DNA: TGTGCCAGCAGCCAAGATTACGGGGGGCATCAGCTCCAGCATTTT.

The chain carries TRBV7-9 and TRBJ2-7; tentative D call: TRBD2 (5 bases). Germline CDR1 is SEHNR and CDR2 is FQNEAQ (reference sequence). CDR3 length: 14 amino acids. Trimming took 5 bases from V and 3 from J, leaving 14 bases between them. CDR3 coding DNA: TGTGCCAGCAGCCCTGACTATAATTTCTACGAGCAGTACTTC. It yields the protein CASSPDYNFYEQYF. Full variable domain (missing parts from reference TRBV7-9 and TRBJ2-7): DTGVSQNPRHKITKRGQNVTFRCDPISEHNRLYWYRQTLGQGPEFLTYFQNEAQLEKSRLLSDRFSAERPKGSFSTLEIQRTEQGDSAMYLCASSPDYNFYEQYFGPGTRLTVT.

The chain joins TRBV2 to TRBJ2-7, with D possibly matching TRBD1 (5 bases). In germline, CDR1 is SNHLY, CDR2 FYNNEI. The CDR3 consists of 12 residues. The V end lost 6 bases, the J end lost 1 base, and 7 bases lay between the germline ends. The DNA for the CDR3 is TGTGCCAGCAGACAGGATTCCTACGAGCAGTACTTC. Translated: CASRQDSYEQYF. Based on the CDR3 plus reference TRBV2 and TRBJ2-7, the full variable domain is EPEVTQTPSHQVTQMGQEVILRCVPISNHLYFYWYRQILGQKVEFLVSFYNNEISEKSEIFDDQFSVERPDGSNFTLKIRSTKLEDSAMYFCASRQDSYEQYFGPGTRLTVT.

This chain joins TRBV6-5 and TRBJ1-5; 7 bases agree with TRBD1. V shed 4 bases, J shed 3 bases, and the junction held 6 bases outside the gene matches. This CDR3 is 15 amino acids long. In germline, CDR1 is MNHEY, CDR2 SVGAGI. The CDR3 bases are TGTGCCAGCAGTTTCGGCAGGGGGTCCAATCAGCCCCAGCATTTT. Protein: CASSFGRGSNQPQHF.

V gene TRBV9 combines with J gene TRBJ2-3; TRBD2 aligns across 14 bases. Germline CDR1 reads SGDLS; CDR2 reads YYNGEE. V lost 4 bases and J lost 1; bases outside the gene matches: 5. There are 17 residues in the CDR3. The CDR3 spells CASSPGTSGGRTDTQYF. CDR3 nucleotides: TGTGCCAGCAGCCCGGGGACTAGCGGGGGACGCACAGATACGCAGTATTTT.

The chain combines TRBV18 with TRBJ1-1, with D possibly TRBD1 on 5 matching bases. Between the trimmed V and J ends, which lost 2 bases and 3 bases, there was a span of 10 bases. This CDR3 comprises 14 residues. Germline lookup yields CDR1 KGHSH and CDR2 LQKENI. CDR3 DNA: TGTGCCAGCTCACCAGAGGAAGGGGACACTGAAGCTTTCTTT. This encodes CASSPEEGDTEAFF.

The count of this clone is one. This chain joins TRBV5-1 and TRBJ2-7, with D unresolved. This CDR3 has 11 residues. The germline V gene has CDR1 SGHRS and CDR2 YFSETQ. V was shortened by 1 base and J by 6 bases, with 5 bases between the two germline ends. CDR3 DNA: TGCGCCAGCAGCTTGAATCTCGAGCAGTACTTC. It specifies CASSLNLEQYF.

The chain uses TRBV19 and TRBJ1-6, with 8 bases matching TRBD1. The CDR3 is made up of 16 amino acids. Germline assignment: CDR1 LNHDA and CDR2 SQIVND (reference sequence). Losses at the gene ends were 5 bases for V and 1 base for J; bases not matched to a gene: 4. The CDR3 sequence is CASSRTGRSYNSPLHF. The CDR3 coding sequence is TGTGCCAGTAGTCGGACAGGGAGATCCTATAATTCACCCCTCCACTTT. The complete variable domain, with remaining parts taken from reference TRBV19 and TRBJ1-6, reads DGGITQSPKYLFRKEGQNVTLSCEQNLNHDAMYWYRQDPGQGLRLIYYSQIVNDFQKGDIAEGYSVSREKKESFPLTVTSAQKNPTAFYLCASSRTGRSYNSPLHFGNGTRLTVT.

This clone was picked up many times. This chain links TRBV30 with TRBJ1-6; D is possibly TRBD1 (5 bases). The CDR3 is 16 residues long. Trimming took off 2 bases at V and 6 bases at J, with 17 bases between the two ends. From germline, CDR1 is GTSNPN and CDR2 SVGIG (reference sequence). CDR3 nucleotide sequence: TGTGCCTGGAGTAAGGAGGGGTTCCTGCTTAATTCACCCCTCCACTTT. It codes for CAWSKEGFLLNSPLHF. Full variable domain (rest looked up from reference TRBV30 and TRBJ1-6): SQTIHQWPATLVQPVGSPLSLECTVEGTSNPNLYWYRQAAGRGLQLLFYSVGIGQISSEVPQNLSASRPQDRQFILSSKKLLLSDSGFYLCAWSKEGFLLNSPLHFGNGTRLTVT.

This rearrangement joins TRBV24-1 to TRBJ1-2; no clear D. Trimming took off 2 bases at V and 3 bases at J, with 12 bases between the two ends. Germline loops: CDR1 KGHDR, CDR2 SFDVKD. The length of the CDR3 is 15 residues. This chain's CDR3 is CATSDYRRGDYGYTF. The CDR3 nucleotides are TGTGCCACCAGTGATTATCGTCGGGGAGACTATGGCTACACCTTC.

The CDR3 nucleotides read TGTGCCAGCAGTCTAAGATCCGGGACAGGGGGAAGAATCACTGAAGCTTTCTTT. Translation gives CASSLRSGTGGRITEAFF. The chain links TRBV5-5 to TRBJ1-1; 11 bases agree with TRBD1. The germline CDR1 and CDR2 sequences are SGHKS and YYEKEE (reference sequence). The trim removed 5 bases at V and 4 bases at J, leaving 16 bases unmatched. The CDR3 has 18 amino acids.